Detailed here is one T cell receptor (beta chain). Its antigen is not known. Other nucleotide sequences from this sample produce the same CDR3. This sample was included in a study of shared clonotypes between healthy human individuals. Study-wide results and limits: As a rule, naive subsets had a larger estimated richness than memory subsets. Naive CD4 clonotypes overlapped across several donors at roughly 5.1%.

Subsets obtained from CD4+ cells comprised CD45RA+ naive and CD45RA-negative memory cells. The CDR3 is made up of 14 amino acids. Trimming removed 7 bases from V and 0 bases from J, with 7 bases in between. Germline V gene data show CDR1 as LNHDA and CDR2 as SQIVND (reference sequence). Under the authors' procedure: Filtering was not the same, since immunoSEQ gave junction-only sequences without quality scores. The data were produced by immunoSEQ multiplex PCR, yet TCRdb's version contains in-frame clones alone and is incomplete. V and J calls and clone size are those listed in that table; D and trimming were worked out from the DNA. Among 2 million to 2.5 million clones listed, 90% to 96% were seen once.

The origin of this receptor is a man aged 18-30 years in good health. Sequencing used naive CD4+ T cells sorted from blood. Described subset: CD45RA+ positively selected. The genes are TRBV19 and TRBJ1-6; unclear D gene. This CDR3 is CASTLSSYNSPLHF. For the CDR3, the DNA is TGTGCCAGTACATTGAGCTCCTATAATTCACCCCTCCACTTT.